This T cell receptor beta chain was identified during a study of T cells expressing NK-cell markers. Across the study: Just one sequenced donor of eight was HCMV-seronegative, while seven were seropositive.

On this clonotype itself: What it binds is not known.

TCRdb derives one entry per CDR3 protein from the 5' RACE reads, leaving out DNA. The listing records 130,000 to 150,000 distinct CDR3 sequences. Study-level results: These clonotypes also led the CD3+CD56-NKG2C+ fraction in several donors.

Germline V gene lookup returns CDR1 SQVTM and CDR2 ANQGSEA. This CDR3 has 13 amino acids. The material sequenced was blood T cells: a sorted CD56 or NKG2C T cell subset, CD4+ or CD8+ T cells, or bulk PBMC T cells (not recorded which). This TCR was recovered from a man between 18 and 29 years old in good health. The genes are TRBV29-1 and TRBJ2-3; there is no DNA to check the TCRdb D call of TRBD2. CDR3: CSVPSGSTDTQYF.